This TCR beta chain was recorded in a study of blood T cell repertoires in COVID-19. Germline CDR1 and CDR2: SGDLS and YYNGEE. The CDR3 covers 16 residues. Deletions cut 3 bases from V and 2 bases from J, with 17 bases between. Here immunoSEQ multiplex PCR was the method, and the copy in TCRdb shows in-frame clones only, minus some. The sample comprises about 210,000 clones, approximately 83% of which are singletons, and around 4% rests with the top ten. The specimen was PBMCs or T cells enriched from blood (not recorded which). This chain uses TRBV9 with TRBJ2-5; a weak D match, TRBD1 (6 bases). The TCR originated in a woman between 40 and 50 years old with acute COVID-19. The CDR3 DNA is TGTGCCAGCAGCGGCGCAACCGGGACAAGACAAGAGACCCAGTACTTC. Protein product: CASSGATGTRQETQYF.